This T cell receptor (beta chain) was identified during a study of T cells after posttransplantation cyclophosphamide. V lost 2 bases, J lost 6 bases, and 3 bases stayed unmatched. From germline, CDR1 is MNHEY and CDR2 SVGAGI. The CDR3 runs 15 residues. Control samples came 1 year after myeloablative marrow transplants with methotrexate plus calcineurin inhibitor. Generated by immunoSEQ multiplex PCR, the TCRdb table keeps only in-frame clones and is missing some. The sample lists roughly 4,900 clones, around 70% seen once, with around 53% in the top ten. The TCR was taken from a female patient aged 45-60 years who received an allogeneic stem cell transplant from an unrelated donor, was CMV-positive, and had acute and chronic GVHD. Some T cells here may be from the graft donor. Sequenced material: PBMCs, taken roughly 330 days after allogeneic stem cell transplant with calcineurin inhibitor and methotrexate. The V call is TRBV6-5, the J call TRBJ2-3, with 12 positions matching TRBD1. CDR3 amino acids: CASSYAGTGGDTQYF. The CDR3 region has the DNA TGTGCCAGCAGTTACGCAGGGACAGGGGGCGATACGCAGTATTTT.